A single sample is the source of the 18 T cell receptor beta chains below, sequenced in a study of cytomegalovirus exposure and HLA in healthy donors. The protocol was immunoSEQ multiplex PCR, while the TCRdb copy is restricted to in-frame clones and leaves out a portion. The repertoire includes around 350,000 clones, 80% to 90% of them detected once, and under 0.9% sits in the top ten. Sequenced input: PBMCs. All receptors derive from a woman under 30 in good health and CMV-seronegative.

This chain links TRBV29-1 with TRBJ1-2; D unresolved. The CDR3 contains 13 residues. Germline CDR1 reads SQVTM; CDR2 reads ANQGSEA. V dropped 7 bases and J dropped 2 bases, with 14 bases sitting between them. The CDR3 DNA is TGCAGCGCCCTTCGGGTATTAAACTATGGCTACACCTTC. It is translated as CSALRVLNYGYTF.

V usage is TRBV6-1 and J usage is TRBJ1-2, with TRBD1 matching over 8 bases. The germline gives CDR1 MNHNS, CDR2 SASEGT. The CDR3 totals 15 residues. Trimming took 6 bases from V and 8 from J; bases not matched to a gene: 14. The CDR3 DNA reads TGTGCCAGCAGAGCCACAGGTTCCAACAGGGGGGGCTACACCTTC. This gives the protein CASRATGSNRGGYTF.

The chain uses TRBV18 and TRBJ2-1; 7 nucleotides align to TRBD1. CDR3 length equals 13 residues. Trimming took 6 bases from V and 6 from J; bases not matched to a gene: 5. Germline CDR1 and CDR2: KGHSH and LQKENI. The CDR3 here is CASSTGARNEQFF. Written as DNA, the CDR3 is TGTGCCAGCTCTACAGGGGCGCGCAATGAGCAGTTCTTC.

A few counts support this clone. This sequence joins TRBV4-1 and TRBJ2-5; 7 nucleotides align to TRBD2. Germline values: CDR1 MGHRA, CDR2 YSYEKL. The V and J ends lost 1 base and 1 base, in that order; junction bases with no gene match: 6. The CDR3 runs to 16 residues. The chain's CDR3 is CASSQVPGLPQETQYF. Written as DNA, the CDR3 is TGCGCCAGCAGCCAAGTGCCGGGACTACCCCAAGAGACCCAGTACTTC.

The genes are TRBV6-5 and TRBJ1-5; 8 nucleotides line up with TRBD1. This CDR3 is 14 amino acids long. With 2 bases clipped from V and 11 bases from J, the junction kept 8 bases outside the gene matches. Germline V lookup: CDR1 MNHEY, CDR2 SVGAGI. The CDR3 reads CASSYGQGASSQHF. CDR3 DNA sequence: TGTGCCAGCAGTTACGGGCAGGGGGCGTCGTCCCAGCATTTT.

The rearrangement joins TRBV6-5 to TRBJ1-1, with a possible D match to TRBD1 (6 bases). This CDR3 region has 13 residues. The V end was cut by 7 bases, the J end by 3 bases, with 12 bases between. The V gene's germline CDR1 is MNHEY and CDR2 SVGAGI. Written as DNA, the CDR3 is TGTGCCAGCAATAGGGACATCTACACTGAAGCTTTCTTT. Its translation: CASNRDIYTEAFF.

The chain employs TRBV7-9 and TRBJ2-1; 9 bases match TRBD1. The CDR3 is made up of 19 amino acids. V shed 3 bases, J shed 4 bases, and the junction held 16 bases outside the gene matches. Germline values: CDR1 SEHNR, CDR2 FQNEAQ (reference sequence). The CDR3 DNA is TGTGCCAGCAGCTTTCAGACGAGTTTACAGGGGGCATCTTACAATGAGCAGTTCTTC. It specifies CASSFQTSLQGASYNEQFF.

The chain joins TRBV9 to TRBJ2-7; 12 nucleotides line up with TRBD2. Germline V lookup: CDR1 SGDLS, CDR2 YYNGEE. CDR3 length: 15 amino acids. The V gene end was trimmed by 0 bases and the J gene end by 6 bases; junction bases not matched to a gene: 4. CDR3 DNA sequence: TGTGCCAGCAGCGTAGGGGGACTAGCGGGTGGCGAGCAGTACTTC. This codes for CASSVGGLAGGEQYF.

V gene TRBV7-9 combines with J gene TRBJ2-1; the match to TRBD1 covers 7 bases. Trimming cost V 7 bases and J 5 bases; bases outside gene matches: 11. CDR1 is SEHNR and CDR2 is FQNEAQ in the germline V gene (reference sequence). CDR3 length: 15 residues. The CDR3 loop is CASIRSDRENNEQFF. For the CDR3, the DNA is TGTGCCAGCATCCGAAGCGACAGGGAAAACAATGAGCAGTTCTTC.

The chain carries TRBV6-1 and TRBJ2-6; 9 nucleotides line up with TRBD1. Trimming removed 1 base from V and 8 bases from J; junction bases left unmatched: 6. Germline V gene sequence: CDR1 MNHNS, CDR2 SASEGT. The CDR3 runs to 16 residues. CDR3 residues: CASSEELGTGPNVLTF. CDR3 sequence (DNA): TGTGCCAGCAGTGAAGAGCTAGGGACAGGGCCCAACGTCCTGACTTTC.

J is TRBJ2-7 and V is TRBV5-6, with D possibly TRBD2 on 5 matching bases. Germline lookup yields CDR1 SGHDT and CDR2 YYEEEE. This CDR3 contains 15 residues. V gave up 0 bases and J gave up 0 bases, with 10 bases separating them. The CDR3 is CASSLDGGSSYEQYF. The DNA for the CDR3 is TGTGCCAGCAGCTTGGACGGAGGAAGCTCCTACGAGCAGTACTTC.

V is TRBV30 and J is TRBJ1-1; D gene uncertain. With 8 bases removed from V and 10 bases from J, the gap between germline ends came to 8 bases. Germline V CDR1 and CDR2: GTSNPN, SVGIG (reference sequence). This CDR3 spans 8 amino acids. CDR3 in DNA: TGTGCCGGCGGAGGAGCTTTCTTT. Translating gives CAGGGAFF.

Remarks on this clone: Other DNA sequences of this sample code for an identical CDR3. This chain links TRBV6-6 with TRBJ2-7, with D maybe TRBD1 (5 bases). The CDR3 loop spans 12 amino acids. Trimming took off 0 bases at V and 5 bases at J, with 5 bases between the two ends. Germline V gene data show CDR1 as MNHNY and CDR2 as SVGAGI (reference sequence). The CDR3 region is CASSYSRDEQYF. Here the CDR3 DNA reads TGTGCCAGCAGTTACTCCAGGGACGAGCAGTACTTC.

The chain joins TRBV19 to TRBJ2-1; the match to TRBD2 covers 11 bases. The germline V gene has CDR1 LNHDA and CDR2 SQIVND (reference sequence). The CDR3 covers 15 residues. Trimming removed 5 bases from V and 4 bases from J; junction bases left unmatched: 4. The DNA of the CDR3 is TGTGCCAGTAGTCCGGGACTAGCGGATTACAATGAGCAGTTCTTC. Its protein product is CASSPGLADYNEQFF.

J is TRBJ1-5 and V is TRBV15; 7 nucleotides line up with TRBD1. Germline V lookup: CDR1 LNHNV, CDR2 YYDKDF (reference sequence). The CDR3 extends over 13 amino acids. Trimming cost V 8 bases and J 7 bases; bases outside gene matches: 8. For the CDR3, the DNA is TGTGCCACCGAACAGGGGTCAGGCCAGCCCCAGCATTTT. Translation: CATEQGSGQPQHF. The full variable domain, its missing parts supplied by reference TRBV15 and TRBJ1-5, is DAMVIQNPRYQVTQFGKPVTLSCSQTLNHNVMYWYQQKSSQAPKLLFHYYDKDFNNEADTPDNFQSRRPNTSFCFLDIRSPGLGDTAMYLCATEQGSGQPQHFGDGTRLSIL.

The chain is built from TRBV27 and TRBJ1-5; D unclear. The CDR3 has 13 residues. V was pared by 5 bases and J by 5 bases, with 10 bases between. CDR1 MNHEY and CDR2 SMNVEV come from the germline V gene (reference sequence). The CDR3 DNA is TGTGCCAGCAGTCATTCGGGTCATCAGCCCCAGCATTTT. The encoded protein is CASSHSGHQPQHF.

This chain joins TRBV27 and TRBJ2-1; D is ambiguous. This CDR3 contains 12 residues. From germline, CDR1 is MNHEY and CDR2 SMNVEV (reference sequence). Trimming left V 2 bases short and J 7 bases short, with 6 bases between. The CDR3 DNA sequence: TGTGCCAGCAGTTTAATCGGGAATGAGCAGTTCTTC. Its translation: CASSLIGNEQFF.

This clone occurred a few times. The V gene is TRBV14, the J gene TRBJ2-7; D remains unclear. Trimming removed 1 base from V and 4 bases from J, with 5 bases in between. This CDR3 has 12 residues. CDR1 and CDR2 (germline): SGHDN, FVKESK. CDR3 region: CASSQVRYEQYF. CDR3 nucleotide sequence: TGTGCCAGCAGCCAAGTCCGGTACGAGCAGTACTTC.